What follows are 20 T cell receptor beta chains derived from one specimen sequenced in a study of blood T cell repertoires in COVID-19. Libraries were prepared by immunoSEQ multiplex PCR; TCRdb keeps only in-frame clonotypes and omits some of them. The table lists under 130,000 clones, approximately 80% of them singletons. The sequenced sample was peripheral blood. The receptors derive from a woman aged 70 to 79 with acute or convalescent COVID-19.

CDR3 DNA sequence: TGTGCCAGCAGTGAAATAGCGGGAGGCACAGATACGCAGTATTTT. Its protein is CASSEIAGGTDTQYF. This chain joins TRBV6-1 and TRBJ2-3; 9 bases map to TRBD2. Germline V gives CDR1 MNHNS, CDR2 SASEGT. The CDR3 loop spans 15 amino acids. V lost 2 bases and J lost 1; bases outside the gene matches: 1.

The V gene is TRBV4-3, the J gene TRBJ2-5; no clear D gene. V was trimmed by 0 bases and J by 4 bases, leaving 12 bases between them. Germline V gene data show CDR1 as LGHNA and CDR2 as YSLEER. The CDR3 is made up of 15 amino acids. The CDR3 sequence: CASSQERAPGETQYF. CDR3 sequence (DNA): TGCGCCAGCAGCCAAGAAAGAGCCCCTGGAGAGACCCAGTACTTC.

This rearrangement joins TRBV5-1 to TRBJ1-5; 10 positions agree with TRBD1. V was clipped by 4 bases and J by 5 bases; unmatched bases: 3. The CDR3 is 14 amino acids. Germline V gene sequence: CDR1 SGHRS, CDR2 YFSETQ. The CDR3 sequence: CASSIGQGDQPQHF. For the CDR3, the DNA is TGCGCCAGCAGCATAGGACAGGGGGATCAGCCCCAGCATTTT.

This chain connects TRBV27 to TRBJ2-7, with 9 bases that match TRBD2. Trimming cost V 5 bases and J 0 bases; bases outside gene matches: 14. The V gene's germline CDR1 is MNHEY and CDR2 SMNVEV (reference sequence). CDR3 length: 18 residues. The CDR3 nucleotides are TGTGCCAGCAGTCCCCCCAAACTAGCGGGCCTTCCCTCCTACGAGCAGTACTTC. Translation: CASSPPKLAGLPSYEQYF.

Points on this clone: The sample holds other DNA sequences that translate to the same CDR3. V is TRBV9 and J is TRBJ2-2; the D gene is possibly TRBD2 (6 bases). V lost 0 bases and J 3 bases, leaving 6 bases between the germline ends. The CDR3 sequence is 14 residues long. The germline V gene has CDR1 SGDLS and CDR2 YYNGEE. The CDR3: CASSVGGDTGELFF. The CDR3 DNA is TGTGCCAGCAGCGTAGGGGGGGACACCGGGGAGCTGTTTTTT.

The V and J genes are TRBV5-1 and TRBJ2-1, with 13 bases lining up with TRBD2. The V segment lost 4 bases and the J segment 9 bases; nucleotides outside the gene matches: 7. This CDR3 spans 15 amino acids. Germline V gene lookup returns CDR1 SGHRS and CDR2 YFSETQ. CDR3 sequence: CASSQGLAGLSEQFF. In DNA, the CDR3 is TGCGCCAGCAGCCAGGGACTAGCGGGACTCAGTGAGCAGTTCTTC.

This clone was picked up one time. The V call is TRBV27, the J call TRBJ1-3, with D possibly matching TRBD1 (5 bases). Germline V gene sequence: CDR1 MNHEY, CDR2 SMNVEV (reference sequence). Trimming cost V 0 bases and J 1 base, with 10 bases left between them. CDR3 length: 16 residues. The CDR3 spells CASSLSARTSGNTIYF. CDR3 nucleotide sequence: TGTGCCAGCAGTTTATCGGCCCGGACATCTGGAAACACCATATATTTT.

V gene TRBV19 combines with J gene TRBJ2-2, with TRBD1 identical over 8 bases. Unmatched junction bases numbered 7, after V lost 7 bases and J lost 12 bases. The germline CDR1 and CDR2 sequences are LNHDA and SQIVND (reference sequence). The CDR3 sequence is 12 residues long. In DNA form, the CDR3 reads TGTGCCAGTAACTCAGGGGGCCTTCAGCTGTTTTTT. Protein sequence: CASNSGGLQLFF.

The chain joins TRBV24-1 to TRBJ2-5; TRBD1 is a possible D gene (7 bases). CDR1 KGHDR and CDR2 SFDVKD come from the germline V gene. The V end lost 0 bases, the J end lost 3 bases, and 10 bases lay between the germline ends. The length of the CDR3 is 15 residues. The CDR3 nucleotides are TGTGCCACCAGTGATTTGTCAGGGGGGAAAGAGACCCAGTACTTC. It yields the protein CATSDLSGGKETQYF.

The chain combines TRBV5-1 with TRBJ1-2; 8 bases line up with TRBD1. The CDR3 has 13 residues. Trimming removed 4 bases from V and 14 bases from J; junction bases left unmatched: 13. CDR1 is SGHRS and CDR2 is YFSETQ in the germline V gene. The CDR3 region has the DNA TGCGCCAGCAGCCCCCCGGGACAGGCCACGGGGACCTTC. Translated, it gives CASSPPGQATGTF.

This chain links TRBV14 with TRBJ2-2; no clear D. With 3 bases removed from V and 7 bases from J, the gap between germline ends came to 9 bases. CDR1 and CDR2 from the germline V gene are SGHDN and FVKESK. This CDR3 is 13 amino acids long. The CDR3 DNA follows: TGTGCCAGCAGCCACCCCGCGGTCGGGGAGCTGTTTTTT. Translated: CASSHPAVGELFF.

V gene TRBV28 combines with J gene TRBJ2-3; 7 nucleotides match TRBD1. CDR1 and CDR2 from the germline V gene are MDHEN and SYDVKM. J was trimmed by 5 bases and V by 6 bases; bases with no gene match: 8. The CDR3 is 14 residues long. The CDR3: CASSQATGEDTQYF. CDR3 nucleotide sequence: TGTGCCAGCAGCCAAGCAACAGGGGAAGATACGCAGTATTTT.

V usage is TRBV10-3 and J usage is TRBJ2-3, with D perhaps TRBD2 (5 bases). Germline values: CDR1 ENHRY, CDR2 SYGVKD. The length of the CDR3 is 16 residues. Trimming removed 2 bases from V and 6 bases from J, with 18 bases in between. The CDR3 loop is CAISEPGGQLGDTQYF. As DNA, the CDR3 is TGTGCCATCAGTGAGCCAGGTGGGCAACTAGGGGATACGCAGTATTTT.

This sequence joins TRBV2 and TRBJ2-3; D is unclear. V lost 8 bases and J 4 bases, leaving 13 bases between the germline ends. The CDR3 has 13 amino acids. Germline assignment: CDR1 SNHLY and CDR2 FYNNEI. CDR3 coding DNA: TGTGCCAGCCGTCCCCCCCCGGCAGATACGCAGTATTTT. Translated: CASRPPPADTQYF.

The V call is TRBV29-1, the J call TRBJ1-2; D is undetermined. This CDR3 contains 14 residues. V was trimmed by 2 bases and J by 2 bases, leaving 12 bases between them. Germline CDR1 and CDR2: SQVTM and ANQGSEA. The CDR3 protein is CSVESLGRNYGYTF. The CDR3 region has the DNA TGCAGCGTTGAAAGTCTTGGCAGGAACTATGGCTACACCTTC.

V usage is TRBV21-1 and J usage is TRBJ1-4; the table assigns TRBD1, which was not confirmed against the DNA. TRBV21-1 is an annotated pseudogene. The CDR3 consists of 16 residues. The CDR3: CASSKVPGQGEGKLFF. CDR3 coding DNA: TGTGCCAGCAGCAAAGTGCCGGGACAGGGGGAAGGAAAACTGTTTTTT.

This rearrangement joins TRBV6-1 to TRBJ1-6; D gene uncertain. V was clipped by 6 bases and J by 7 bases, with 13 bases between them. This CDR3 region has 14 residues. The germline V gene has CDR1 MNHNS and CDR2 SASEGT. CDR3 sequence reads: CASRMTILNSPLHF. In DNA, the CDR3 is TGTGCCAGCAGAATGACTATTCTAAATTCACCCCTCCACTTT.

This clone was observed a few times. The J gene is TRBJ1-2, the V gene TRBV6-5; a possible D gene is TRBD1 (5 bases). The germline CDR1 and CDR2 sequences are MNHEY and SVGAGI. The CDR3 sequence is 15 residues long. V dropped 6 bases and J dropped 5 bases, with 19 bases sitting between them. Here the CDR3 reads CASSPKRKGDYGYTF. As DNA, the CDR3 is TGTGCCAGCAGCCCGAAACGTAAAGGGGATTATGGCTACACCTTC.

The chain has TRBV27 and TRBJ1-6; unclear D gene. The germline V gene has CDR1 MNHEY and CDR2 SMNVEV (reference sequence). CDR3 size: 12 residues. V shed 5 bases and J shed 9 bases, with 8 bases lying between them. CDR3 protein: CASSPGFSPLHF. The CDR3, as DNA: TGTGCCAGCAGTCCGGGTTTTTCACCCCTCCACTTT.

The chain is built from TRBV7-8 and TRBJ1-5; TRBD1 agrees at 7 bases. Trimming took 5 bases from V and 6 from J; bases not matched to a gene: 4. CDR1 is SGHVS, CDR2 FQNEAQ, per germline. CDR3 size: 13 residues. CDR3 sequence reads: CASSLTGIQPQHF. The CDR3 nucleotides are TGTGCCAGCAGCCTGACAGGGATTCAGCCCCAGCATTTT.